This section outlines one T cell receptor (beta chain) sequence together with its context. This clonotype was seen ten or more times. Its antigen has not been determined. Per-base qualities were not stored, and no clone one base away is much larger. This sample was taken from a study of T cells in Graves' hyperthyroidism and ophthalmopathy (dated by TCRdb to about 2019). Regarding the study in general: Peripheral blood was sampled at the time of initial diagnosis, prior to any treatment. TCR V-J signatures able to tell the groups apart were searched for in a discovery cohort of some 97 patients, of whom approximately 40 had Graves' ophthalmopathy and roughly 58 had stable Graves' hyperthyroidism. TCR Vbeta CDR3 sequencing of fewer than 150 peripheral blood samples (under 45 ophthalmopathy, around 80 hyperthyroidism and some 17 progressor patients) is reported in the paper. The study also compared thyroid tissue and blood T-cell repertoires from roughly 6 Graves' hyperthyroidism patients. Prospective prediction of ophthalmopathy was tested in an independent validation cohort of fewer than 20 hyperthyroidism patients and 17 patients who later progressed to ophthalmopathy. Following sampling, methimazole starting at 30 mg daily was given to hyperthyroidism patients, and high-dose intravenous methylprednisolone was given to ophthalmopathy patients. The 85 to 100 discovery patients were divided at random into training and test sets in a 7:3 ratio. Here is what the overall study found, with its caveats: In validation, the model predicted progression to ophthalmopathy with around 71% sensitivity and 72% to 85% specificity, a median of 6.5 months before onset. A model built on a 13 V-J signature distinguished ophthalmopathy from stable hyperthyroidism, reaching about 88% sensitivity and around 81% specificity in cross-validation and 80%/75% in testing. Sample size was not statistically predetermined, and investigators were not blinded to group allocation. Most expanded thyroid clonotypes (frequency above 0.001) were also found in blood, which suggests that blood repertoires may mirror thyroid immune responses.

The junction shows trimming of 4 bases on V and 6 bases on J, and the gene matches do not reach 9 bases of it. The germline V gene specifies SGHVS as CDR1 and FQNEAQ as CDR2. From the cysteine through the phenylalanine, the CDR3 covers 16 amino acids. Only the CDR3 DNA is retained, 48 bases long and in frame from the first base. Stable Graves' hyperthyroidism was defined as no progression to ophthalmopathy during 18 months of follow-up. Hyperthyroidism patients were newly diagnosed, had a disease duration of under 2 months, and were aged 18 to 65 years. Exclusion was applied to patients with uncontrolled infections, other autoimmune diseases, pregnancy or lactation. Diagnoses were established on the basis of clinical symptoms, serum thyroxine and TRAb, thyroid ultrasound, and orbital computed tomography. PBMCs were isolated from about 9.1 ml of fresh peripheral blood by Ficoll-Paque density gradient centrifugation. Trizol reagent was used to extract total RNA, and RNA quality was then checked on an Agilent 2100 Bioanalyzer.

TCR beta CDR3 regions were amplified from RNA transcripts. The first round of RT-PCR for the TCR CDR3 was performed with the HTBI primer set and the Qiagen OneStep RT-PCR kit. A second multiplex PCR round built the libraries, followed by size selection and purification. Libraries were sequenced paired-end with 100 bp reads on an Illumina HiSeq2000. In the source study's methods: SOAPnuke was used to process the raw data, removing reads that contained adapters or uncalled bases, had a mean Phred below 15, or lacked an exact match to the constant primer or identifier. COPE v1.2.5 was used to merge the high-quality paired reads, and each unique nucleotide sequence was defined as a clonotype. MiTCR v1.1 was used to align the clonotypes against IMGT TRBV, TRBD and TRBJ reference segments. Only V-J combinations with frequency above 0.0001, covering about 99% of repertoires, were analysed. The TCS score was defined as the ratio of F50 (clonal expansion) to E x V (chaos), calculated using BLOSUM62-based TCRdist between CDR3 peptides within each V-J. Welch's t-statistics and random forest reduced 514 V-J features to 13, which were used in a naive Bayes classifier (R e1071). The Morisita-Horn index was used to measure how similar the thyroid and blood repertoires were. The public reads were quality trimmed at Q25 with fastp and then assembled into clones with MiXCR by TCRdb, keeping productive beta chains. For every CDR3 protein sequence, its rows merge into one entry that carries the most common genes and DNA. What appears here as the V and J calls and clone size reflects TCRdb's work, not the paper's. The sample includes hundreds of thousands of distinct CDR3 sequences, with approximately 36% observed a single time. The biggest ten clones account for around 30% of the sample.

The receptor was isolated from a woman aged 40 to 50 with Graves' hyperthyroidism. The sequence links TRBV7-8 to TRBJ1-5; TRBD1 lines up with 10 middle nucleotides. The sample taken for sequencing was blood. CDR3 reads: CASSSLRQGAGQPQHF. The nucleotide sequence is TGTGCCAGCAGCTCGCTACGACAGGGGGCAGGTCAGCCCCAGCATTTT.